This TCR beta chain was observed in a study of shared clonotypes between healthy human individuals. Turning to the study itself: The composition of the donors was a couple of women and a few men aged 18 to 49.

Libraries were prepared by immunoSEQ multiplex PCR; TCRdb keeps only in-frame clonotypes and omits some of them. The sample consists of roughly 2,500,000 clones, over 85% of them appearing once. All donors were healthy HIV-negative adults lacking recent acute infections or vaccinations. Every donor was a Caucasian adult from Nashville, Tennessee. Sequencing was performed on naive CD4+ T cells from PBMCs. Described subset: CD45RA+ positively selected. The TCR originated in a man aged 18-30 years in good health. Some clones in this sample may be carry-over from other donors' samples.

CDR3 amino acids: CASRGPGQGFNEQFF. In DNA form, the CDR3 reads TGCGCCAGCAGGGGACCGGGACAGGGCTTCAATGAGCAGTTCTTC. This chain connects TRBV4-1 to TRBJ2-1; 9 bases match TRBD1. V gave up 6 bases and J gave up 6 bases; unmatched junction bases: 9. Per the germline V gene, CDR1 is MGHRA and CDR2 is YSYEKL. The CDR3 is 15 amino acids.